A selection of T cell receptor beta chains follows, all from one sample in a study of blood T cell repertoires in COVID-19. Clones were read by immunoSEQ multiplex PCR, and TCRdb kept only the in-frame ones, dropping some. The sample has 65,000 to 85,000 clones; 80% to 90% are singletons. The sample was peripheral blood. These TCRs come from a man aged 45-65 years with active COVID-19. The CDR3 runs from the conserved cysteine through the conserved F or W. The order of the fields is J gene, V gene, CDR3 protein.

j_call: TRBJ1-1; v_call: TRBV6-2/TRBV6-3; cdr3_aa: CASSPRGNTEAFF
j_call: TRBJ2-3; v_call: TRBV5-6; cdr3_aa: CASTPSAGLSLTQYF
j_call: TRBJ1-1; v_call: TRBV4-1; cdr3_aa: CASSQDWGGDTEAFF
j_call: TRBJ1-5; v_call: TRBV7-8; cdr3_aa: CASSLAPSSGVSQPQHF
j_call: TRBJ2-5; v_call: TRBV18; cdr3_aa: CASSPRWGVQETQYF
j_call: TRBJ2-5; v_call: TRBV7-2; cdr3_aa: CASSSSGGPSGRLQETQYF
j_call: TRBJ2-3; v_call: TRBV9; cdr3_aa: CASSVSGLSTDTQYF
j_call: TRBJ2-3; v_call: TRBV28; cdr3_aa: CASSPYGPESDTQYF
j_call: TRBJ2-7; v_call: TRBV28; cdr3_aa: CASWAGTSGSNEQYF
j_call: TRBJ2-1; v_call: TRBV5-8; cdr3_aa: CASSLDSYNEQFF
j_call: TRBJ2-1; v_call: TRBV3-1/TRBV3-2; cdr3_aa: CASSLRQGRLKIYNEQFF
j_call: TRBJ2-1; v_call: TRBV7-6; cdr3_aa: CASSLALIGTSGSNHEQFF
j_call: TRBJ1-5; v_call: TRBV10-3; cdr3_aa: CAISEGQVGVQPQHF
j_call: TRBJ2-5; v_call: TRBV5-4; cdr3_aa: CASSLRPSGRGGETQYF
j_call: TRBJ2-5; v_call: TRBV16; cdr3_aa: CASRGTGTIVKTQYF
j_call: TRBJ1-4; v_call: TRBV20-1; cdr3_aa: CSASGGQAEKLFF
j_call: TRBJ1-5; v_call: TRBV28; cdr3_aa: CASRVGGQPQHF
j_call: TRBJ1-4; v_call: TRBV7-7; cdr3_aa: CASSPGLNEKLFF
j_call: TRBJ2-3; v_call: TRBV6-6; cdr3_aa: CASSRGTRSDTQYF
j_call: TRBJ1-5; v_call: TRBV5-1; cdr3_aa: CASSPGTGNQPQHF
j_call: TRBJ2-2; v_call: TRBV19; cdr3_aa: CASSIIGTGDGTGELFF
j_call: TRBJ1-6; v_call: TRBV5-1; cdr3_aa: CASSLWAGTGENSPLHF
j_call: TRBJ2-6; v_call: TRBV5-5; cdr3_aa: CASRDGNRVTSGANVLTF
j_call: TRBJ2-7; v_call: TRBV6-1; cdr3_aa: CASSEVAGGTYEQYF
j_call: TRBJ2-7; v_call: TRBV5-1; cdr3_aa: CASSTGPSYEQYF
j_call: TRBJ2-7; v_call: TRBV19; cdr3_aa: CASSFDRGDSYEQYF
j_call: TRBJ2-3; v_call: TRBV20-1; cdr3_aa: CSASKSGITDTQYF
j_call: TRBJ2-2; v_call: TRBV2; cdr3_aa: CASSVQGRANGELFF
j_call: TRBJ2-1; v_call: TRBV9; cdr3_aa: CASSAGGGPNEQFF
j_call: TRBJ2-3; v_call: TRBV7-3; cdr3_aa: CASSLSSGRFGADTQYF
j_call: TRBJ2-1; v_call: TRBV29-1; cdr3_aa: CSVRRFEQFF
j_call: TRBJ2-2; v_call: TRBV7-3; cdr3_aa: CASSLTSGTSGRAGELFF
j_call: TRBJ1-4; v_call: TRBV4-3; cdr3_aa: CASSQGLDEKLFF
j_call: TRBJ1-5; v_call: TRBV28; cdr3_aa: CASSLTGLSNQPQHF
j_call: TRBJ2-2; v_call: TRBV20-1; cdr3_aa: CSASGPLSGNTGELFF
j_call: TRBJ1-2; v_call: TRBV5-1; cdr3_aa: CASSWGGQGINYGYTF
j_call: TRBJ1-5; v_call: TRBV19; cdr3_aa: CASSMVVNRNQPQHF
j_call: TRBJ1-6; v_call: TRBV5-1; cdr3_aa: CASSEGAGNSPLHF
j_call: TRBJ1-2; v_call: TRBV7-2; cdr3_aa: CASSLNRGPGSGYTF
j_call: TRBJ1-6; v_call: TRBV7-6; cdr3_aa: CASSPSWNSPLHF
j_call: TRBJ1-4; v_call: TRBV9; cdr3_aa: CASSVASGEKLFF
j_call: TRBJ2-2; v_call: TRBV29-1; cdr3_aa: CSVVPSGRRYTGELFF
j_call: TRBJ2-1; v_call: TRBV7-2; cdr3_aa: CASSLAVSSYNEQFF
j_call: TRBJ1-2; v_call: TRBV19; cdr3_aa: CASSIPRDGYTF
j_call: TRBJ2-1; v_call: TRBV9; cdr3_aa: CASSPPQGLNEQFF
j_call: TRBJ2-3; v_call: TRBV6-5; cdr3_aa: CASRRDRGLRDTQYF
j_call: TRBJ2-5; v_call: TRBV10-3; cdr3_aa: CAISERGMGQETQYF
j_call: TRBJ1-2; v_call: TRBV7-9; cdr3_aa: CASSFRTGGYGYTF
j_call: TRBJ1-5; v_call: TRBV21-1; cdr3_aa: CASSHTGAYSNQPQHF
j_call: TRBJ2-5; v_call: TRBV12-1; cdr3_aa: CASSPGAGAEETQYF
j_call: TRBJ1-2; v_call: TRBV6-2/TRBV6-3; cdr3_aa: CASSYFGPLSRDYGYTF
j_call: TRBJ2-1; v_call: TRBV6-2/TRBV6-3; cdr3_aa: CASSYLKQRAGRYNEQFF
j_call: TRBJ2-1; v_call: TRBV4-1; cdr3_aa: CASSQGLAGGWGEQFF